This T cell receptor (beta chain) was captured in a study of cytomegalovirus exposure and HLA in healthy donors. Study observations and caveats: Trimming of TCR beta V- and J-genes showed a link, identified in a later analysis, to a missense DCLRE1C variant. Presence/absence analyses rested on an assumption that sequencing depth was roughly uniform across donors.

With 6 bases clipped from V and 7 bases from J, the junction kept 9 bases outside the gene matches. CDR1 is MNHEY, CDR2 SVGAGI, per germline. The CDR3 runs to 15 residues. This clone was observed a handful of times. Antigen: not known. In the PCR, 60 Vbeta and 13 Jbeta primers were used. Assay: immunoSEQ multiplex PCR; the TCRdb copy retains only in-frame clones and omits some. In the table there are just over 150,000 clones, approximately 86% of which are singletons. Sequenced sample: PBMCs. The TCR sequence derives from a woman aged 45-65 years in good health and CMV-seropositive. This sequence joins TRBV6-5 and TRBJ1-6; 7 bases fit TRBD1. CDR3 sequence reads: CASSSGDSWNSPLHF. Here the CDR3 DNA reads TGTGCCAGCAGCTCCGGGGACAGTTGGAATTCACCCCTCCACTTT.